The clone carrying this TCR beta chain has more than one count but fewer than ten. The antigen remains unidentified. The data derive from a study of CD8+CD57+ T cells in acquired aplastic anemia. Study overall: Sorted CD4+ plus CD8+ cells gave DNA averaging roughly 3.2 ug. Study outcomes and limitations: Roughly 27 sequences, all CD8+ CDR3, were shared between patients and controls.

An expansion of CD8+CD57+ cells by flow cytometry had been shown in patients chosen for sequencing. CDR3 and TCR beta VDJ profiling relied on a genomic DNA template. TCRdb re-derived calls from the reads in MiXCR, one entry per CDR3 protein. The data contain under 350,000 distinct CDR3 sequences, under 60% of them singletons. The sequenced material came from sorted CD4+, CD8+, or CD8+CD57+ T cells (not recorded which) from PBMCs. The sequence came from a human donor with aplastic anemia.

In nucleotides, the CDR3 is TGCAGTGCTAGCGTTGGGGGGATCTACGAGCAGTACTTC. This gives the protein CSASVGGIYEQYF. The chain joins TRBV20-1 to TRBJ2-7, with D tentatively TRBD2 (6 bases). The CDR3 consists of 13 residues. CDR1 DFQATT and CDR2 SNEGSKA come from the germline V gene (reference sequence). Trimming removed 3 bases at V and 3 bases at J, with 12 bases between.